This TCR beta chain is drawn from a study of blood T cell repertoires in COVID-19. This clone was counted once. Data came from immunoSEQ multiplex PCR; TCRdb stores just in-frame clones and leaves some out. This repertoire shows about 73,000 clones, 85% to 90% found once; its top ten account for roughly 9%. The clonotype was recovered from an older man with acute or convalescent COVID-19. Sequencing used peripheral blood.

CDR3 amino acids: CASSLVSGVGYNEQFF. The CDR3, as DNA: TGCGCCAGCAGCTTGGTATCGGGAGTAGGCTACAATGAGCAGTTCTTC. V gene TRBV5-1 combines with J gene TRBJ2-1; D is perhaps TRBD2 (6 bases). The CDR3 spans 16 residues. Germline assignment: CDR1 SGHRS and CDR2 YFSETQ. V shed 0 bases and J shed 3 bases, with 13 bases lying between them.